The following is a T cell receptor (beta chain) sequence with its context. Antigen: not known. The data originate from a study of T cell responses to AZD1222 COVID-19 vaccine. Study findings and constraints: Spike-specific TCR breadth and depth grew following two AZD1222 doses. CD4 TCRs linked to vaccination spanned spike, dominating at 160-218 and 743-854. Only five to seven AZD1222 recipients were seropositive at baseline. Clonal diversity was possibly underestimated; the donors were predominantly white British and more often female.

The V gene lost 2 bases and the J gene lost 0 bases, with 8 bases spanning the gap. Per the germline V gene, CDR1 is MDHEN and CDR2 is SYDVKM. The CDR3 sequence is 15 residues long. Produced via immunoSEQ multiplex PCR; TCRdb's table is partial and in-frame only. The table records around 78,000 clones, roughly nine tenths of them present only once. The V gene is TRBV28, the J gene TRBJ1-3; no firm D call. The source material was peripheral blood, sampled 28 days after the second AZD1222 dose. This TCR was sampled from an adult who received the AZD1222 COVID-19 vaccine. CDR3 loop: CASSLMQSSGNTIYF. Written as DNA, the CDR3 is TGTGCCAGCAGTTTAATGCAGTCCTCTGGAAACACCATATATTTT. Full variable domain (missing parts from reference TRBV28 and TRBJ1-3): DVKVTQSSRYLVKRTGEKVFLECVQDMDHENMFWYRQDPGLGLRLIYFSYDVKMKEKGDIPEGYSVSREKKERFSLILESASTNQTSMYLCASSLMQSSGNTIYFGEGSWLTVV.